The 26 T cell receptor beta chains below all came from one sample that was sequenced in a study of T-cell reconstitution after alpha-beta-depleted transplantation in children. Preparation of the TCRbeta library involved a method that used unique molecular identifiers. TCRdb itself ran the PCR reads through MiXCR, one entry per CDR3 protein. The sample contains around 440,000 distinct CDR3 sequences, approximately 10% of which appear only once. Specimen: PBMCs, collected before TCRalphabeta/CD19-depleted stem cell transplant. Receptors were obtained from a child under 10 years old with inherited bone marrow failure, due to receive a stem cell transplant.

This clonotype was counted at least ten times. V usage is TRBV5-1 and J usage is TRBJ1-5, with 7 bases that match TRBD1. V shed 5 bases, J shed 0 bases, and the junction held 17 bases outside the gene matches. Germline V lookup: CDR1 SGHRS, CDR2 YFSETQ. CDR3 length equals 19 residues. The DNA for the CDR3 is TGCGCCAGCAGGGAATTTCCGGGACAGCCATCTTATAGCAATCAGCCCCAGCATTTT. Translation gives CASREFPGQPSYSNQPQHF. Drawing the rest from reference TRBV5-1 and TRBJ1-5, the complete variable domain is KAGVTQTPRYLIKTRGQQVTLSCSPISGHRSVSWYQQTPGQGLQFLFEYFSETQRNKGNFPGRFSGRQFSNSRSEMNVSTLELGDSALYLCASREFPGQPSYSNQPQHFGDGTRLSIL.

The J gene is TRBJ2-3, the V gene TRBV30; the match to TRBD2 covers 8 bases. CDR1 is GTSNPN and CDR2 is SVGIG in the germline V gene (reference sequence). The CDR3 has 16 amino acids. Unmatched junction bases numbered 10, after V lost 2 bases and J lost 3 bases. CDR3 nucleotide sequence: TGTGCCTGGAGTTCCCTCAGCGGGAGAAGGACAGATACGCAGTATTTT. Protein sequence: CAWSSLSGRRTDTQYF.

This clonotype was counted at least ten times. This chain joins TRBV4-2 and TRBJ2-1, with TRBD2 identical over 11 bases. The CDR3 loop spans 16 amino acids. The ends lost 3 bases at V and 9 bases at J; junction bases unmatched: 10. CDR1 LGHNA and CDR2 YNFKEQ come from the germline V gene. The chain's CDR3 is CASSQQLAGGLFEQFF. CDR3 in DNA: TGTGCCAGCAGCCAGCAGCTAGCGGGAGGTCTATTTGAGCAGTTCTTC.

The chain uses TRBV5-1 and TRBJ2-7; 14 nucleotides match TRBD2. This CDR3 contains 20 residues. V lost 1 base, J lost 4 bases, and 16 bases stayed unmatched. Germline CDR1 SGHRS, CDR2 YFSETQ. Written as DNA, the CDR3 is TGCGCCAGCAGCTTGCAAGGTCCGGGACTAGCGGGAGAAGGGGAGTACGAGCAGTACTTC. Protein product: CASSLQGPGLAGEGEYEQYF.

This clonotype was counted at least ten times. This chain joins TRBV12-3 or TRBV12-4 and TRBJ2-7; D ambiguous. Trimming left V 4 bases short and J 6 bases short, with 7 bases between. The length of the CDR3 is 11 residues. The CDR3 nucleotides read TGTGCCAGCAGTTCAAGGGCCGAGCAGTACTTC. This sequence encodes CASSSRAEQYF.

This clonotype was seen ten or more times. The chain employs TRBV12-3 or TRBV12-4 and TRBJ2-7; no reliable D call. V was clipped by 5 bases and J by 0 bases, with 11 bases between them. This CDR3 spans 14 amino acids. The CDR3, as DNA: TGTGCCAGCAGTGCCCCAGATCGCTCCTACGAGCAGTACTTC. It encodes CASSAPDRSYEQYF.

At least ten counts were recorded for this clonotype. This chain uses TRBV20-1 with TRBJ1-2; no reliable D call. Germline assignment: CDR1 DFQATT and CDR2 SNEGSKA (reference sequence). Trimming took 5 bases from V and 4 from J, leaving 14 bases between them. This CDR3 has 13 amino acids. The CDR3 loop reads CSAPQAPGYGYTF. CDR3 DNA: TGCAGTGCTCCCCAGGCCCCGGGCTATGGCTACACCTTC.

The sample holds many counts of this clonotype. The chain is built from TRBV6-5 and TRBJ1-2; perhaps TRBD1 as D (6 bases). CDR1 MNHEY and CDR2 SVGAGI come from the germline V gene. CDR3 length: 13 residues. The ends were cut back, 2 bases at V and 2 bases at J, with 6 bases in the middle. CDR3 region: CASSYGQNYGYTF. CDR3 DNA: TGTGCCAGCAGTTACGGACAGAACTATGGCTACACCTTC.

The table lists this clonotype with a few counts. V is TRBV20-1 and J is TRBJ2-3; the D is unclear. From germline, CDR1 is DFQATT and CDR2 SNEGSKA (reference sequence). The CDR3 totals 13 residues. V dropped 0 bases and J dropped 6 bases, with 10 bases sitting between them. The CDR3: CSAREVTRDTQYF. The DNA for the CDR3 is TGCAGTGCTAGAGAAGTCACGAGGGATACGCAGTATTTT.

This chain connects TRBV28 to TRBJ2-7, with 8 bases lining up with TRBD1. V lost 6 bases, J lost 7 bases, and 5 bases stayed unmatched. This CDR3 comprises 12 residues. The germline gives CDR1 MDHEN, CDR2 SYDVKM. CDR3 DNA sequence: TGTGCCAGCAGCCCGGACAGGGAGGAGCAGTACTTC. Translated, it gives CASSPDREEQYF. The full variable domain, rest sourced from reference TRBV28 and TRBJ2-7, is DVKVTQSSRYLVKRTGEKVFLECVQDMDHENMFWYRQDPGLGLRLIYFSYDVKMKEKGDIPEGYSVSREKKERFSLILESASTNQTSMYLCASSPDREEQYFGPGTRLTVT.

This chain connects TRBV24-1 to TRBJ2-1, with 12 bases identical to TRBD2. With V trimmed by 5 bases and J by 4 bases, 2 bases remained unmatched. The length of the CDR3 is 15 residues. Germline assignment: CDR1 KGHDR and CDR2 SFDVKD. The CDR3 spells CATSAGLAGYNEQFF. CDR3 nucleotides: TGTGCCACCAGTGCGGGACTAGCGGGTTACAATGAGCAGTTCTTC.

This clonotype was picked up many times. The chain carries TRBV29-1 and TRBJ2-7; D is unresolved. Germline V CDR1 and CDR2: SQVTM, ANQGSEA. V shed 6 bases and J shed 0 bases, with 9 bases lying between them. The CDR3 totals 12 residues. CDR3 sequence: CSVETSSYEQYF. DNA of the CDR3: TGCAGCGTAGAGACATCCTCCTACGAGCAGTACTTC.

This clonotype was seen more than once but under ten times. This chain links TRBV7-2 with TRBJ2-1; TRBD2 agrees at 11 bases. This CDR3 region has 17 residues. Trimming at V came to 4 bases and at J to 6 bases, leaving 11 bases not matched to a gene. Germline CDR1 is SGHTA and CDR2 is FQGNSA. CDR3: CASSSRVAGGLGNEQFF. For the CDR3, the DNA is TGTGCCAGCAGCTCGCGAGTAGCGGGAGGGCTCGGCAATGAGCAGTTCTTC. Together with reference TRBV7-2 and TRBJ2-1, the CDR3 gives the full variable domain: GAGVSQSPSNKVTEKGKDVELRCDPISGHTALYWYRQSLGQGLEFLIYFQGNSAPDKSGLPSDRFSAERTGGSVSTLTIQRTQQEDSAVYLCASSSRVAGGLGNEQFFGPGTRLTVL.

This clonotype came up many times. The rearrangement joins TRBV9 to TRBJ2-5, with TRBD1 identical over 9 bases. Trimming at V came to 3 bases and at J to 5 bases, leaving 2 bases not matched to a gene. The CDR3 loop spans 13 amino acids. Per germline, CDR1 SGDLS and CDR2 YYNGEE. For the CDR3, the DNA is TGTGCCAGCAGCGGGGGACAGGGTGAGACCCAGTACTTC. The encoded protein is CASSGGQGETQYF.

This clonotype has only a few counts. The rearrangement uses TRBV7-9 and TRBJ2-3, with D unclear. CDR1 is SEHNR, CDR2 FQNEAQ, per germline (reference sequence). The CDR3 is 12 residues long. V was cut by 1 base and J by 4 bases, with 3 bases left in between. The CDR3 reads CASSLDSDTQYF. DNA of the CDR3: TGTGCCAGCAGCTTAGATTCAGATACGCAGTATTTT.

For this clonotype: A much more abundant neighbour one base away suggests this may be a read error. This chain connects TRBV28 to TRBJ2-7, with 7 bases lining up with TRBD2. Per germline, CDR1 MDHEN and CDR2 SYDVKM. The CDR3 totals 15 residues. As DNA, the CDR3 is TGTGCCACCAGTGACCTAGGGAGGGTGGAGTTCGAGCAGTACTTC. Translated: CATSDLGRVEFEQYF.

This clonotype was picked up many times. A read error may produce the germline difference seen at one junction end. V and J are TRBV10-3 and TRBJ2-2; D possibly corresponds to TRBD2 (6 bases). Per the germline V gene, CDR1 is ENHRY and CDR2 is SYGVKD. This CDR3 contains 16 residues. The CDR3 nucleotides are TGTGCCATAAGTGCATCGGCAGATGGGGGGACCGGGGAGCTGTTTTTT. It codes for CAISASADGGTGELFF.

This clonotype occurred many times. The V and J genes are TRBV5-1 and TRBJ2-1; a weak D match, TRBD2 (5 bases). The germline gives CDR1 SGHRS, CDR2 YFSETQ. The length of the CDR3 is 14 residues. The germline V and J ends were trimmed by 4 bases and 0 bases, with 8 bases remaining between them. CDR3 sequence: CASSTRDSYNEQFF. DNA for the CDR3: TGCGCCAGCAGCACCCGGGACTCCTACAATGAGCAGTTCTTC.

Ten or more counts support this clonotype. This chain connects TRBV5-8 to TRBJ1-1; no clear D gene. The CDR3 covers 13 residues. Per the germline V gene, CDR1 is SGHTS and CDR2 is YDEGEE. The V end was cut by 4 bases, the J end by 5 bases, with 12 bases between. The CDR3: CASSLKGRTEAFF. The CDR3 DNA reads TGTGCCAGCAGCCTGAAGGGAAGGACTGAAGCTTTCTTT.

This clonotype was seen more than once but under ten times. In nucleotides, the CDR3 is TGTGCCAGTAGTATGCGGGAGGGCCGAGAGACCCAGTACTTC. Protein sequence: CASSMREGRETQYF. The chain has TRBV19 and TRBJ2-5, with 9 positions matching TRBD2. V lost 3 bases to trimming and J lost 4 bases; unmatched junction nucleotides: 3. CDR3 length: 14 amino acids. Germline lookup yields CDR1 LNHDA and CDR2 SQIVND (reference sequence).

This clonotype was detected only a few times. The CDR3 region has the DNA TGCAGCGTTGTCGTCGCGTTGGGCCTGACTTTCTTT. It encodes CSVVVALGLTFF. The chain employs TRBV29-1 and TRBJ1-1; no clear D gene. The CDR3 is made up of 12 amino acids. CDR1 is SQVTM, CDR2 ANQGSEA, per germline. Trimming removed 4 bases at V and 12 bases at J, with 18 bases between.

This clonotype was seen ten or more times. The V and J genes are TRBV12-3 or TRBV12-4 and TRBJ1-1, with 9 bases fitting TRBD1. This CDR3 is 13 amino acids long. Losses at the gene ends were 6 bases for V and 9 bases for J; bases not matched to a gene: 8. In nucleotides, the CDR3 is TGTGCCAGCAGCCCCAGGGACAGGGAGAAAGCTTTCTTT. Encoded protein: CASSPRDREKAFF.

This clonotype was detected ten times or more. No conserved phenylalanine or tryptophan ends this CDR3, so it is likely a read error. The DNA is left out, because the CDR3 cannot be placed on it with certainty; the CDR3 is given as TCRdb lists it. The CDR3: CASSLCHPSPGTGKLS. The genes are TRBV28 and TRBJ2-7; the D call TRBD1 from the table was never checked on the DNA. CDR1 is MDHEN and CDR2 is SYDVKM in the germline V gene. The CDR3 numbers 16 amino acids, ends counted.

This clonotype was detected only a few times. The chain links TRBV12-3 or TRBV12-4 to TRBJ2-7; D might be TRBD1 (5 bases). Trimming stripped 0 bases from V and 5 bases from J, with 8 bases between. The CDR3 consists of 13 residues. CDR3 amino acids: CASSLALGDEQYF. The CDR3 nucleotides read TGTGCCAGCAGTTTAGCTCTAGGGGACGAGCAGTACTTC.

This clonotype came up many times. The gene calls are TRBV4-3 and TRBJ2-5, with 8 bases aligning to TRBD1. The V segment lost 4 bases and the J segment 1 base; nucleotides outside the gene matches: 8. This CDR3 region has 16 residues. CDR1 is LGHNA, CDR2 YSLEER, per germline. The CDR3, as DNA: TGCGCCAGCAGCCGATTAACCGGGACAGGCCAAGAGACCCAGTACTTC. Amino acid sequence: CASSRLTGTGQETQYF.

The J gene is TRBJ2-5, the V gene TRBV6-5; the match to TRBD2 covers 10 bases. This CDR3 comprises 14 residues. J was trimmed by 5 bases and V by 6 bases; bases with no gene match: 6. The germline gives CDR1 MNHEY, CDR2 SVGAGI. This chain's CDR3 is CASSPSGSRETQYF. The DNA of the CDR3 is TGTGCCAGCAGCCCTAGCGGGAGTAGGGAGACCCAGTACTTC.